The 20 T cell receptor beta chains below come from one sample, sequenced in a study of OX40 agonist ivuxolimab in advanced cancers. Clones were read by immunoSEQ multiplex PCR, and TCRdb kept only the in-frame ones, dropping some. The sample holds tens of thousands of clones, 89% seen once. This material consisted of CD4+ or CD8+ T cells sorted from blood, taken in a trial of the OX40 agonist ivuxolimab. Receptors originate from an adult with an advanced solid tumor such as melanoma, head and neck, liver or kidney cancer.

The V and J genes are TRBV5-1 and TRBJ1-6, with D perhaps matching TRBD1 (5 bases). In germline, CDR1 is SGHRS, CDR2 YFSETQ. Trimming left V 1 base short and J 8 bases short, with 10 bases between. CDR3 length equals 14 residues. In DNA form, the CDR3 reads TGCGCCAGCAGCTTGTCCAGGGTCGATTCACCCCTCCACTTT. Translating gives CASSLSRVDSPLHF.

The DNA of the CDR3 is TGTGCCAGCAAATTTACCCCAGGGGGCTTGGACTATGGCTACACCTTC. Translated, it gives CASKFTPGGLDYGYTF. The genes are TRBV27 and TRBJ1-2; 8 bases are a match to TRBD1. V dropped 7 bases and J dropped 3; count of bases not matched to a gene: 13. This CDR3 comprises 16 residues. Germline V CDR1 and CDR2: MNHEY, SMNVEV (reference sequence).

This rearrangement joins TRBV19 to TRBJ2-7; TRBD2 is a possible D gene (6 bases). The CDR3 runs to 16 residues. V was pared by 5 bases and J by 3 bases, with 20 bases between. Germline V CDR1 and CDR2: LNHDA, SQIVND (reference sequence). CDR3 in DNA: TGTGCCAGTAGTTCGAAAGGCGGGGTGGGGCGCTACGAGCAGTACTTC. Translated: CASSSKGGVGRYEQYF.

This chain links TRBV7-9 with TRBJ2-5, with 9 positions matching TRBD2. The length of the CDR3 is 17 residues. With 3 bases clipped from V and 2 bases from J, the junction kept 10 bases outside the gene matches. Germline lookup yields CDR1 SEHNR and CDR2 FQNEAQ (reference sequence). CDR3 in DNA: TGTGCCAGCAGCTTGTTGGGGGGAACTAGCGGGCAAGAGACCCAGTACTTC. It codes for CASSLLGGTSGQETQYF.

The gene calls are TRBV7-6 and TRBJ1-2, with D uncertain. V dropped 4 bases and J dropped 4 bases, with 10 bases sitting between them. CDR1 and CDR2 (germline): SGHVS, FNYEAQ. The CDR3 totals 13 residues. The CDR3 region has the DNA TGTGCCAGCAGCTCAAGGATCGGCTATGGCTACACCTTC. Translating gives CASSSRIGYGYTF.

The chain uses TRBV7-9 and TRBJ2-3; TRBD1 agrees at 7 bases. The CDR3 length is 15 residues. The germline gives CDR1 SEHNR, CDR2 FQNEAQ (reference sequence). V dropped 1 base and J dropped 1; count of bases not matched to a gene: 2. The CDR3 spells CASSLEGAGTDTQYF. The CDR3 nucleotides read TGTGCCAGCAGCTTAGAGGGGGCAGGCACAGATACGCAGTATTTT.

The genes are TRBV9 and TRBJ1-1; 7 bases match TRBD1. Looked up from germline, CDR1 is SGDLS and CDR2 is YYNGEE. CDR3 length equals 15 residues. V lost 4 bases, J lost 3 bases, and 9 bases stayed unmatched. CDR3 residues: CASSPQGVGYTEAFF. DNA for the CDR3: TGTGCCAGCAGCCCCCAGGGGGTTGGGTACACTGAAGCTTTCTTT.

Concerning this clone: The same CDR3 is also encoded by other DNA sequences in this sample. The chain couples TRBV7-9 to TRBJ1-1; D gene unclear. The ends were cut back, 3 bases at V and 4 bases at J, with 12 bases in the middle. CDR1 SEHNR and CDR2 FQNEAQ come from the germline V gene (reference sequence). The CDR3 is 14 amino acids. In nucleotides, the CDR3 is TGTGCCAGCAGCTTGGCGAAGGGTGGCACTGAAGCTTTCTTT. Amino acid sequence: CASSLAKGGTEAFF.

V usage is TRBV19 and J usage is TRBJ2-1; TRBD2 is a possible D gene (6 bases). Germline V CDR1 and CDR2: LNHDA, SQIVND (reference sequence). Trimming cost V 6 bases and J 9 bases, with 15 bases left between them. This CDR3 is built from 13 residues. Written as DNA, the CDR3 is TGTGCCAGTAGAAATGCGGGGTACCCTGAGCAGTTCTTC. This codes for CASRNAGYPEQFF.

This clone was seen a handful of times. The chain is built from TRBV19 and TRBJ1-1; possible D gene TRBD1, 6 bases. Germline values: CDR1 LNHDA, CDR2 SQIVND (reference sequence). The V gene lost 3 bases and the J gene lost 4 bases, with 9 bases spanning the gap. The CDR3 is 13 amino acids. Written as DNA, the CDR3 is TGTGCCAGTAGTATGGGACATCGCACTGAAGCTTTCTTT. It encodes CASSMGHRTEAFF.

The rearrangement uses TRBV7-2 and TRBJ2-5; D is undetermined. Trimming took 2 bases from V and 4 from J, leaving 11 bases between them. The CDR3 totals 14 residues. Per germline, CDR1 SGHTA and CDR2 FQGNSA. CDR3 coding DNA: TGTGCCAGCAGCTTACTGGCGGACCCAGAGACCCAGTACTTC. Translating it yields CASSLLADPETQYF.

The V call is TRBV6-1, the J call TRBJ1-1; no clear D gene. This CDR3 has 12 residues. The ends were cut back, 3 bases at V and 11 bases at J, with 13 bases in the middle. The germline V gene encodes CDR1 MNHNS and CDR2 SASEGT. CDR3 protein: CASSESMVWAFF. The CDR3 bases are TGTGCCAGCAGTGAGTCGATGGTTTGGGCTTTCTTT.

DNA for the CDR3: TGTGCCAGTAGTCGACAGAACTATGGCTACACCTTC. This encodes CASSRQNYGYTF. The chain has TRBV19 and TRBJ1-2, with D perhaps TRBD1 (5 bases). V was clipped by 5 bases and J by 2 bases, with 6 bases between them. CDR1 LNHDA and CDR2 SQIVND come from the germline V gene (reference sequence). The CDR3 covers 12 residues.

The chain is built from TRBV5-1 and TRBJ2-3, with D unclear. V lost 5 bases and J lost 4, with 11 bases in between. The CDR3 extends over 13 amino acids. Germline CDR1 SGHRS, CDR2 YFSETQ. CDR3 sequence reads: CASSGVVSDTQYF. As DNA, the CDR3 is TGCGCCAGCAGTGGGGTAGTCTCAGATACGCAGTATTTT.

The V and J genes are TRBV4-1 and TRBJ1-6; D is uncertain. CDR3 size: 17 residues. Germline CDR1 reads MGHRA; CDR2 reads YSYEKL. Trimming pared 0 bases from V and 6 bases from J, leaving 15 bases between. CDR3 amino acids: CASSQEGQSSINSPLHF. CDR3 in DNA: TGCGCCAGCAGCCAAGAGGGTCAGAGCTCCATTAATTCACCCCTCCACTTT.

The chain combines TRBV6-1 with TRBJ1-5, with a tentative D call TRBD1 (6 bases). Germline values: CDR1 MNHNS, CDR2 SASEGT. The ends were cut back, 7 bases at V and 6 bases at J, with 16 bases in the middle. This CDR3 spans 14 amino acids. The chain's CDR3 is CASIPTGARQPQHF. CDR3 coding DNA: TGTGCCAGCATACCTACGGGGGCACGTCAGCCCCAGCATTTT.

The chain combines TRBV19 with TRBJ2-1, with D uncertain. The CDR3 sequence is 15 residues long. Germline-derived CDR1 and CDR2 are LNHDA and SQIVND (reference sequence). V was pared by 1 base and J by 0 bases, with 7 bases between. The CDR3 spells CASSIGSVSYNEQFF. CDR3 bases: TGTGCCAGTAGTATAGGAAGCGTCTCCTACAATGAGCAGTTCTTC.

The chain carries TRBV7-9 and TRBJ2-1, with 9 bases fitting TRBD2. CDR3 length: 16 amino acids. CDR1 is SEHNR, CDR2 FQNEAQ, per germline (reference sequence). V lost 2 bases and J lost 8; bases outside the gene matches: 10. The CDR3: CASSLFAGGSLDEQFF. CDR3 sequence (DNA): TGTGCCAGCAGCTTATTCGCGGGGGGGTCCTTGGATGAGCAGTTCTTC.

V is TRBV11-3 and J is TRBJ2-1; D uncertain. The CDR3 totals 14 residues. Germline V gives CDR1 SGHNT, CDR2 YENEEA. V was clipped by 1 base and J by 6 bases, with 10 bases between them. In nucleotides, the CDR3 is TGTGCCAGCAGCTTAGGAATCGGCTCCAATGAGCAGTTCTTC. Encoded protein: CASSLGIGSNEQFF.

In DNA, the CDR3 is TGTGCCAGTAGTCCCTACAGTGGCGGGGGGGATACGCAGTATTTT. Translating it yields CASSPYSGGGDTQYF. The chain is built from TRBV19 and TRBJ2-3; 8 nucleotides align to TRBD2. The V gene end was trimmed by 5 bases and the J gene end by 6 bases; junction bases not matched to a gene: 10. This CDR3 region has 15 residues. Germline CDR1 LNHDA, CDR2 SQIVND (reference sequence).